The entry below describes one T cell receptor beta chain. This sample is part of a study of blood T cell repertoires in COVID-19. Sequencing was performed with immunoSEQ multiplex PCR; in TCRdb, only in-frame clones are kept and a portion is missing. The table shows tens of thousands of clones, with roughly 87% occurring only once. The CDR3 sequence is 13 residues long. Looked up from germline, CDR1 is MNHEY and CDR2 is SVGAGI. V was pared by 10 bases and J by 7 bases, with 7 bases of the junction left unmatched. Material for sequencing was peripheral blood. This receptor was obtained from a man at least 80 years old in a cohort sampled during active COVID-19. The rearrangement links TRBV6-5 to TRBJ1-6; 7 bases fit TRBD1. In DNA, the CDR3 is TGTGCCAACCAATCGGACAGGAATTCACCCCTCCACTTT. Translating it yields CANQSDRNSPLHF.